This T cell receptor beta chain was found in a study of a mutant IDH1 vaccine in newly diagnosed glioma. The time point here: baseline, week 1 (first vaccination visit). Treatment: pre-vaccination baseline after standard-of-care therapy. CDR1 is SGHNT and CDR2 is YYREEE in the germline V gene (reference sequence). V lost 0 bases, J lost 8 bases, and 11 bases lay in between. CDR3 length: 13 residues. The assay was immunoSEQ multiplex PCR, and TCRdb's table has in-frame clones only and misses some. The table records tens of thousands of clones, more than 65% of them present only once. This TCR was sampled from a man aged 40-55 years with glioma. Some clones in this sample may be carry-over from other donors' samples. The chain is built from TRBV5-4 and TRBJ1-1; D unresolved. Sequences were derived from PBMCs, sampled from a glioma patient treated with radiotherapy, temozolomide or both. The CDR3 nucleotides read TGTGCCAGCAGCTTGGCCCTGGCAGCCGAAGCTTTCTTT. This sequence encodes CASSLALAAEAFF.